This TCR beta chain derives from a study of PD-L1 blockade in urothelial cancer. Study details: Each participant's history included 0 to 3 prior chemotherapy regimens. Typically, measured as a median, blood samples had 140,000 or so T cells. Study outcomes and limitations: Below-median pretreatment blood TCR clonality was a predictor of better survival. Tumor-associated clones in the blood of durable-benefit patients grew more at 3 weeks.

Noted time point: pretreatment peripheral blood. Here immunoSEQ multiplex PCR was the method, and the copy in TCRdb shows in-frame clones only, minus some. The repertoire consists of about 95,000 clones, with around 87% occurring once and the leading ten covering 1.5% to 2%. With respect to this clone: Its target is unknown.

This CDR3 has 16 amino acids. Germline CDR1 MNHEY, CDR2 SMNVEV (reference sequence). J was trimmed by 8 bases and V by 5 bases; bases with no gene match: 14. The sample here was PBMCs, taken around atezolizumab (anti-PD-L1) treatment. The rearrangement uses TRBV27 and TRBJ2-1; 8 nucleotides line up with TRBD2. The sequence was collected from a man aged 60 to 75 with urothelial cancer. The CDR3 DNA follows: TGTGCCAGCAGTCCTGGACAGCGGGAGATATGGTATGAGCAGTTCTTC. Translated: CASSPGQREIWYEQFF.